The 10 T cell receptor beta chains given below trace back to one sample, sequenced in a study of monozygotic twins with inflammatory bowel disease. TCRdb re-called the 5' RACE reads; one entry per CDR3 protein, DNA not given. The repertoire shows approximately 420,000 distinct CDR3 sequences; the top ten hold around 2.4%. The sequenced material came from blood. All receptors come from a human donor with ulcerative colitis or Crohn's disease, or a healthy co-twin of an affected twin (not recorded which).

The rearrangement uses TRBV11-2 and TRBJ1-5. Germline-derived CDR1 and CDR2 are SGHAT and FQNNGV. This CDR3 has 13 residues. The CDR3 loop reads CASSLVFGGPQHF.

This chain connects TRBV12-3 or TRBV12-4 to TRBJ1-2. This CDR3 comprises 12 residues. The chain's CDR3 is CASSPGYYGYTF.

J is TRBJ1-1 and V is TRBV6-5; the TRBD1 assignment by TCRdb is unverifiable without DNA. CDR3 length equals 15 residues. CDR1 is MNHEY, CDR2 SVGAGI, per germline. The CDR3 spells CASSYSWTANTEAFF.

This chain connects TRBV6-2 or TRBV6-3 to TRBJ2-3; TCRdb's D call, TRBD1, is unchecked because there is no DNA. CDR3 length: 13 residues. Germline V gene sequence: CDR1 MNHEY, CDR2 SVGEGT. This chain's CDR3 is CASSPTLADTQYF.

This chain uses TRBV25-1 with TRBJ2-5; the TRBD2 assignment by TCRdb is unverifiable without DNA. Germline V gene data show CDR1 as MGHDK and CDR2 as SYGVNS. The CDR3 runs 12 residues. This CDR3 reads CATSGIEETQYF. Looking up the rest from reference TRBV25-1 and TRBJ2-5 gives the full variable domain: EADIYQTPRYLVIGTGKKITLECSQTMGHDKMYWYQQDPGMELHLIHYSYGVNSTEKGDLSSESTVSRIRTEHFPLTLESARPSHTSQYLCATSGIEETQYFGPGTRLLVL.

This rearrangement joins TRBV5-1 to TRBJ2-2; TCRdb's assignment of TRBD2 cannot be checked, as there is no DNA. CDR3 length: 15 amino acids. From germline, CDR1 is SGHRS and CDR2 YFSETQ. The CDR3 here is CASSFRRGDTGELFF.

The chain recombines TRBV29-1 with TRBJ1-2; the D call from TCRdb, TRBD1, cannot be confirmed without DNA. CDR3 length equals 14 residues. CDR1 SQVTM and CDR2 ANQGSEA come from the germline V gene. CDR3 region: CSVPGQGFDYGYTF. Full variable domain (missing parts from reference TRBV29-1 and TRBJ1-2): SAVISQKPSRDICQRGTSLTIQCQVDSQVTMMFWYRQQPGQSLTLIATANQGSEATYESGFVIDKFPISRPNLTFSTLTVSNMSPEDSSIYLCSVPGQGFDYGYTFGSGTRLTVV.

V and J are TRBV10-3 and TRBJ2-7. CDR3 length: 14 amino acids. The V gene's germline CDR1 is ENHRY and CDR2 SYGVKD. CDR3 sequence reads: CAISEQRNRYEQYF.

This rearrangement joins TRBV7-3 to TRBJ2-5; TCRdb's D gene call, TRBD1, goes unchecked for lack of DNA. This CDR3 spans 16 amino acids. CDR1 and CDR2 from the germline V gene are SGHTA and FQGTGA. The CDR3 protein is CASSSTGDRRGETQYF.

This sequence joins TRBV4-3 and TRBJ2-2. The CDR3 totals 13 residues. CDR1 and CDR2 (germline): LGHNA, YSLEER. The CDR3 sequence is CASSQEIRGELFF.